This paragraph reports one TCR beta chain. The data were obtained in a study of blood T cell repertoires in COVID-19. For the study at large: Collection of acute and convalescent COVID-19 samples took place in the United States, Italy and Spain. PBMCs, B-cell-depleted T cells, or T cells were the source of the cDNA or gDNA that made up the material.

In assigning cohorts, the study relied on participant-reported clinical history. The CDR3 loop spans 13 amino acids. Germline lookup yields CDR1 SGHRS and CDR2 YFSETQ. The V end lost 1 base, the J end lost 0 bases, and 4 bases lay between the germline ends. Repertoires were generated with immunoSEQ multiplex PCR, while TCRdb's copy carries only in-frame clones and drops some. Of 300,000 to 400,000 clones listed, around nine tenths are singletons. The sequence was obtained from a woman aged 18-29 years who had recovered from COVID-19. The sample consisted of PBMCs or T cells enriched from blood (not recorded which). The V call is TRBV5-1, the J call TRBJ2-5, with unresolved D. The CDR3 here is CASSLPNQETQYF. In DNA form, the CDR3 reads TGCGCCAGCAGCTTGCCTAACCAAGAGACCCAGTACTTC.